This T cell receptor (beta chain) was observed in a study of blood T cell repertoires in COVID-19. Study in general: Samples came from the United States, Italy and Spain, spanning acute and convalescent COVID-19. T cells, B-cell-depleted T cells, or PBMCs supplied cDNA or gDNA.

V was clipped by 0 bases and J by 2 bases, with 5 bases between them. Germline CDR1 SGDLS, CDR2 YYNGEE. The CDR3 is 13 residues long. Repertoires were generated with immunoSEQ multiplex PCR, while TCRdb's copy carries only in-frame clones and drops some. The sample includes 200,000 to 250,000 clones, 90% of them seen just once. This clone has only one observation. Sequencing input: PBMCs or T cells enriched from blood (not recorded which). This TCR derives from a man aged 25 to 45 who had been exposed to COVID-19. The chain couples TRBV9 to TRBJ1-2; no clear D gene. The CDR3 here is CASSVAPNYGYTF. The CDR3 nucleotides are TGTGCCAGCAGCGTAGCCCCAAACTATGGCTACACCTTC.